Sequencing of this TCR beta chain was carried out in a study of cytomegalovirus exposure and HLA in healthy donors. About this clone itself: The antigen is not known.

The germline gives CDR1 SQVTM, CDR2 ANQGSEA. V was clipped by 2 bases and J by 8 bases; unmatched bases: 9. This CDR3 is built from 14 residues. Study outcomes and limitations: The classifier reportedly diagnosed cytomegalovirus status with high specificity and sensitivity.

Libraries were prepared by immunoSEQ multiplex PCR; TCRdb keeps only in-frame clonotypes and omits some of them. The top ten hold about 3.5% of the sample, which has around 70,000 clones, 90% to 95% seen once. The receptor was isolated from a man aged 18-30 years in good health and CMV-seronegative. The rearrangement uses TRBV29-1 and TRBJ1-2; 9 nucleotides agree with TRBD1. The specimen was PBMCs. The CDR3 sequence is CSVEINRGQGGYTF. The CDR3 bases are TGCAGCGTTGAAATTAATAGGGGACAGGGAGGCTACACCTTC.